The 23 T cell receptor beta chains presented below share a single source sample, sequenced in a study of T cells in Graves' hyperthyroidism and ophthalmopathy. Using RNA transcripts as the source, TCR beta CDR3 regions were amplified. The primer set for the first-round RT-PCR of the TCR CDR3 was HTBI. MiXCR, run by TCRdb on the multiplex PCR reads, gives a single entry per CDR3 protein. This table has around 440,000 distinct CDR3 sequences, about a sixth appearing once. Sequencing used blood. The receptor set was obtained from a woman aged 18-30 years with Graves' hyperthyroidism.

Concerning this clonotype itself: At one end, the junction sequence differs from germline, possibly due to a read error. V is TRBV4-1 and J is TRBJ2-5; D possibly corresponds to TRBD2 (6 bases). Germline V gene sequence: CDR1 MGHRA, CDR2 YSYEKL. The CDR3 extends over 18 amino acids. CDR3 protein: CASSQAVSRGNLREAQYF. The CDR3 bases are TGCGCCAGCAGCCAAGCAGTATCTCGGGGGAACCTAAGAGAGGCCCAGTACTTC.

This clonotype was picked up a small number of times. CDR3 bases: TGTGCCAGCACAACGGACCCGGGGGCTGACGAGCAGTACTTC. Its protein product is CASTTDPGADEQYF. The chain has TRBV5-6 and TRBJ2-7; D assignment may be TRBD1 or TRBD2 (6 bases each). CDR1 and CDR2 from the germline V gene are SGHDT and YYEEEE. Trimming pared 6 bases from V and 5 bases from J, leaving 18 bases between. There are 14 residues in the CDR3.

This clonotype was seen ten or more times. This chain joins TRBV15 and TRBJ2-7; no definite D call. Germline V gene lookup returns CDR1 LNHNV and CDR2 YYDKDF (reference sequence). The V end lost 1 base, the J end lost 3 bases, and 7 bases lay between the germline ends. CDR3 size: 13 residues. CDR3 residues: CATSRGINYEQYF. DNA for the CDR3: TGTGCCACCAGCAGAGGTATCAACTACGAGCAGTACTTC.

This clonotype was observed at least ten times. The CDR3 sequence is CASSQVSTEAFF. As DNA, the CDR3 is TGTGCCAGCAGCCAAGTCAGCACTGAAGCTTTCTTT. The rearrangement uses TRBV3-1 and TRBJ1-1; unclear D gene. CDR1 and CDR2 from the germline V gene are LGHDT and YNNKEL (reference sequence). This CDR3 contains 12 residues. Trimming shortened V by 1 base and J by 4 bases, and 4 bases separated the two germline ends.

The chain links TRBV7-3 to TRBJ1-1; TRBD1 aligns across 7 bases. The junction had 12 bases not matched to a gene; V was cut back by 4 bases and J by 4 bases. Germline values: CDR1 SGHTA, CDR2 FQGTGA. The CDR3 is 16 residues long. This CDR3 reads CASSSTGQISPTEAFF. DNA for the CDR3: TGTGCCAGCAGCTCTACGGGACAGATATCTCCCACTGAAGCTTTCTTT.

This clonotype came up a few times. The chain has TRBV20-1 and TRBJ2-7, with 11 bases identical to TRBD2. Per germline, CDR1 DFQATT and CDR2 SNEGSKA (reference sequence). Germline trimming cut 3 bases from V and 0 bases from J; bases unmatched to any gene: 7. The CDR3 runs to 16 residues. This CDR3 is CSASSTGLAASYEQYF. CDR3 nucleotide sequence: TGCAGTGCTAGTTCTACGGGACTAGCGGCCTCCTACGAGCAGTACTTC.

This clonotype occurred a few times. The chain recombines TRBV6-1 with TRBJ2-3; the D is unclear. This CDR3 has 13 residues. The germline V gene has CDR1 MNHNS and CDR2 SASEGT. With 11 bases removed from V and 3 bases from J, the gap between germline ends came to 15 bases. The CDR3 sequence is CACCTVATDTQYF. The CDR3 DNA reads as TGTGCCTGCTGTACCGTAGCAACAGATACGCAGTATTTT.

This clonotype has just a few counts. The rearrangement links TRBV7-3 to TRBJ2-1; 10 nucleotides agree with TRBD2. V shed 5 bases and J 9 bases; nucleotides not matched to a gene: 7. Germline values: CDR1 SGHTA, CDR2 FQGTGA. The CDR3 consists of 14 residues. CDR3 sequence: CASSPAGGWSEQFF. The CDR3 nucleotides read TGTGCCAGCAGCCCAGCGGGGGGGTGGAGTGAGCAGTTCTTC.

This sequence joins TRBV10-2 and TRBJ2-5; 12 nucleotides match TRBD2. CDR1 is WSHSY, CDR2 SAAADI, per germline. V shed 4 bases, J shed 5 bases, and the junction held 11 bases outside the gene matches. The CDR3 consists of 17 residues. The DNA for the CDR3 is TGCGCCAGCAGTGGGCCCACTAGCGGGGGGCGGGGGGAGACCCAGTACTTC. This sequence encodes CASSGPTSGGRGETQYF.

The table lists this clonotype with many counts. V gene TRBV28 combines with J gene TRBJ2-1, with TRBD2 matching over 10 bases. The V gene's germline CDR1 is MDHEN and CDR2 SYDVKM. CDR3 length: 20 residues. The ends lost 2 bases at V and 7 bases at J; junction bases unmatched: 20. The CDR3 here is CASSLLASGRIGVGRNEQFF. CDR3 coding DNA: TGTGCCAGCAGTTTACTCGCTAGCGGGAGAATCGGGGTAGGGAGGAATGAGCAGTTCTTC.

The rearrangement joins TRBV7-8 to TRBJ2-2; 8 bases line up with TRBD2. Trimming cost V 1 base and J 6 bases; bases outside gene matches: 7. The CDR3 is 16 amino acids. Per germline, CDR1 SGHVS and CDR2 FQNEAQ. The CDR3 sequence: CASSLDSRGGAGELFF. CDR3 in DNA: TGTGCCAGCAGCTTAGATTCCCGGGGGGGCGCCGGGGAGCTGTTTTTT. The entire variable domain, with the rest obtained from reference TRBV7-8 and TRBJ2-2, is as follows: GAGVSQSPRYKVAKRGQDVALRCDPISGHVSLFWYQQALGQGPEFLTYFQNEAQLDKSGLPSDRFFAERPEGSVSTLKIQRTQQEDSAVYLCASSLDSRGGAGELFFGEGSRLTVL.

The sample holds many counts of this clonotype. The chain recombines TRBV9 with TRBJ2-7; no reliable D call. The CDR3 spans 14 residues. The V end was cut by 4 bases, the J end by 2 bases, with 13 bases between. Germline CDR1 reads SGDLS; CDR2 reads YYNGEE. The DNA for the CDR3 is TGTGCCAGCAGCCTTAATGCGATAACCTACGAGCAGTACTTC. Its protein is CASSLNAITYEQYF.

This clonotype was observed a few times. The chain carries TRBV20-1 and TRBJ2-5, with D uncertain. The CDR3 runs to 14 residues. Trimming removed 5 bases from V and 0 bases from J, with 13 bases in between. CDR1 DFQATT and CDR2 SNEGSKA come from the germline V gene (reference sequence). The chain's CDR3 is CSARWAEYQETQYF. For the CDR3, the DNA is TGCAGTGCTCGTTGGGCCGAGTACCAAGAGACCCAGTACTTC.

This clonotype was observed at least ten times. This sequence joins TRBV11-2 and TRBJ2-2, with D perhaps given as TRBD1 or TRBD2 (6 bases each). V dropped 10 bases and J dropped 4 bases, with 16 bases sitting between them. The CDR3 has 14 residues. Germline values: CDR1 SGHAT, CDR2 FQNNGV. The CDR3: CATNGGSVTGELFF. The CDR3, as DNA: TGTGCCACGAACGGGGGCTCGGTCACCGGGGAGCTGTTTTTT.

The CDR3 sequence: CASRSGGGQPQHF. DNA of the CDR3: TGTGCCAGCAGATCAGGGGGGGGACAGCCCCAGCATTTT. This sequence joins TRBV12-3 or TRBV12-4 and TRBJ1-5; 7 nucleotides align to TRBD1. V shed 6 bases and J 7 bases; nucleotides not matched to a gene: 6. The CDR3 loop spans 13 amino acids.

Ten or more counts support this clonotype. The chain employs TRBV9 and TRBJ2-3, with 8 positions matching TRBD2. Trimming removed 3 bases from V and 0 bases from J; junction bases left unmatched: 12. Germline CDR1 SGDLS, CDR2 YYNGEE. CDR3 size: 18 residues. As DNA, the CDR3 is TGTGCCAGCAGCGCCCTTAGCGGGACCGCCACTAGCACAGATACGCAGTATTTT. Translating gives CASSALSGTATSTDTQYF.

This clonotype was counted ten times or more. The chain recombines TRBV7-8 with TRBJ1-1, with D unclear. The CDR3 consists of 19 residues. Per germline, CDR1 SGHVS and CDR2 FQNEAQ. Trimming left V 1 base short and J 1 base short, with 22 bases between. The CDR3 DNA sequence: TGTGCCAGCAGCTTAGGAAAAGCCAGGAGGAAGCCCTGGAACACTGAAGCTTTCTTT. This gives the protein CASSLGKARRKPWNTEAFF.

This clonotype was recorded a few times. This chain uses TRBV10-3 with TRBJ2-2; D call uncertain. CDR1 ENHRY and CDR2 SYGVKD come from the germline V gene. Trimming took off 2 bases at V and 4 bases at J, with 11 bases between the two ends. This CDR3 has 15 residues. CDR3 amino acids: CAISEGLGSTGELFF. The CDR3 nucleotides are TGTGCCATCAGTGAGGGGTTGGGTAGCACCGGGGAGCTGTTTTTT.

The chain uses TRBV6-1 and TRBJ1-3; D is unclear. Trimming removed 2 bases at V and 0 bases at J, with 8 bases between. CDR1 is MNHNS and CDR2 is SASEGT in the germline V gene. CDR3 size: 15 residues. The CDR3 nucleotides read TGTGCCAGCAGTGAATCCGGCCGCTCTGGAAACACCATATATTTT. Translated, it gives CASSESGRSGNTIYF.

This clonotype was counted ten times or more. One end of the junction is discordant with germline, which a read error may explain. J is TRBJ2-5 and V is TRBV7-7; the D gene is possibly TRBD1 (6 bases). Per germline, CDR1 SSHAT and CDR2 FNYEAQ (reference sequence). The CDR3 spans 14 residues. Here the CDR3 reads CASSLVGRGETQYF. Written as DNA, the CDR3 is TGTGCTAGCAGCTTAGTTGGCAGGGGAGAGACCCAGTACTTC.

This chain uses TRBV5-6 with TRBJ1-1; D may be TRBD1 (5 bases). Trimming shortened V by 0 bases and J by 7 bases, and 10 bases separated the two germline ends. This CDR3 has 13 amino acids. Germline V gene lookup returns CDR1 SGHDT and CDR2 YYEEEE. CDR3 residues: CASSLEGYGEAFF. In nucleotides, the CDR3 is TGTGCCAGCAGCTTGGAGGGGTATGGTGAAGCTTTCTTT.

This sequence joins TRBV30 and TRBJ2-1; weak D call: TRBD1 (6 bases). CDR1 is GTSNPN and CDR2 is SVGIG in the germline V gene (reference sequence). The CDR3 extends over 14 amino acids. Trimming removed 5 bases from V and 8 bases from J, with 19 bases in between. CDR3 loop: CAWAQGLGLDEQFF. The DNA of the CDR3 is TGTGCCTGGGCCCAGGGGTTAGGGCTCGATGAGCAGTTCTTC.

To note about this clonotype: One base away lies a much larger clone, so this may be a sequencing read error. CDR3 in DNA: TGCGCCAGCAGCCCGATCGGGATTTCCTACGAGCAGTTCTTC. It yields the protein CASSPIGISYEQFF. The chain employs TRBV5-1 and TRBJ2-7, with D perhaps matching TRBD2 (5 bases). The J call may not be correct, given that the DNA end is closer to TRBJ2-1. This CDR3 has 14 amino acids. Germline V gene lookup returns CDR1 SGHRS and CDR2 YFSETQ.